This TCR beta chain came from a study of radiation and T cells in renal cell carcinoma. Time point noted: blood 4 weeks post-SBRT, at nephrectomy. The treatment denotes: 15 Gy SBRT to primary tumor, nephrectomy 4 weeks later. Nephrectomy followed 15 Gy stereotactic body radiation by 4 weeks. Serial blood draws occurred at baseline and 2 and 4 weeks post-SBRT. CDR1 is SGHRS, CDR2 YFSETQ, per germline. After removal of 0 bases from V and 2 bases from J, the junction contained 0 bases not matched to a gene. The CDR3 spans 15 residues. General study findings and limits: In blood, top tumor clones expanded by 2 weeks, shrinking by 4.

About this clone: Its antigen is not known.

TCRdb's table, derived via immunoSEQ multiplex PCR, lists solely in-frame clones and lacks some. The table records approximately 86,000 clones, roughly 80% of them present only once. The sample consisted of blood, taken from a patient whose treatment included radiotherapy and nephrectomy. The TCR sequence derives from a man between 50 and 59 years old with renal cell carcinoma. V is TRBV5-1 and J is TRBJ1-5; 9 bases map to TRBD1. The CDR3 loop is CASSLGQGGNQPQHF. CDR3 DNA: TGCGCCAGCAGCTTGGGACAGGGGGGCAATCAGCCCCAGCATTTT.